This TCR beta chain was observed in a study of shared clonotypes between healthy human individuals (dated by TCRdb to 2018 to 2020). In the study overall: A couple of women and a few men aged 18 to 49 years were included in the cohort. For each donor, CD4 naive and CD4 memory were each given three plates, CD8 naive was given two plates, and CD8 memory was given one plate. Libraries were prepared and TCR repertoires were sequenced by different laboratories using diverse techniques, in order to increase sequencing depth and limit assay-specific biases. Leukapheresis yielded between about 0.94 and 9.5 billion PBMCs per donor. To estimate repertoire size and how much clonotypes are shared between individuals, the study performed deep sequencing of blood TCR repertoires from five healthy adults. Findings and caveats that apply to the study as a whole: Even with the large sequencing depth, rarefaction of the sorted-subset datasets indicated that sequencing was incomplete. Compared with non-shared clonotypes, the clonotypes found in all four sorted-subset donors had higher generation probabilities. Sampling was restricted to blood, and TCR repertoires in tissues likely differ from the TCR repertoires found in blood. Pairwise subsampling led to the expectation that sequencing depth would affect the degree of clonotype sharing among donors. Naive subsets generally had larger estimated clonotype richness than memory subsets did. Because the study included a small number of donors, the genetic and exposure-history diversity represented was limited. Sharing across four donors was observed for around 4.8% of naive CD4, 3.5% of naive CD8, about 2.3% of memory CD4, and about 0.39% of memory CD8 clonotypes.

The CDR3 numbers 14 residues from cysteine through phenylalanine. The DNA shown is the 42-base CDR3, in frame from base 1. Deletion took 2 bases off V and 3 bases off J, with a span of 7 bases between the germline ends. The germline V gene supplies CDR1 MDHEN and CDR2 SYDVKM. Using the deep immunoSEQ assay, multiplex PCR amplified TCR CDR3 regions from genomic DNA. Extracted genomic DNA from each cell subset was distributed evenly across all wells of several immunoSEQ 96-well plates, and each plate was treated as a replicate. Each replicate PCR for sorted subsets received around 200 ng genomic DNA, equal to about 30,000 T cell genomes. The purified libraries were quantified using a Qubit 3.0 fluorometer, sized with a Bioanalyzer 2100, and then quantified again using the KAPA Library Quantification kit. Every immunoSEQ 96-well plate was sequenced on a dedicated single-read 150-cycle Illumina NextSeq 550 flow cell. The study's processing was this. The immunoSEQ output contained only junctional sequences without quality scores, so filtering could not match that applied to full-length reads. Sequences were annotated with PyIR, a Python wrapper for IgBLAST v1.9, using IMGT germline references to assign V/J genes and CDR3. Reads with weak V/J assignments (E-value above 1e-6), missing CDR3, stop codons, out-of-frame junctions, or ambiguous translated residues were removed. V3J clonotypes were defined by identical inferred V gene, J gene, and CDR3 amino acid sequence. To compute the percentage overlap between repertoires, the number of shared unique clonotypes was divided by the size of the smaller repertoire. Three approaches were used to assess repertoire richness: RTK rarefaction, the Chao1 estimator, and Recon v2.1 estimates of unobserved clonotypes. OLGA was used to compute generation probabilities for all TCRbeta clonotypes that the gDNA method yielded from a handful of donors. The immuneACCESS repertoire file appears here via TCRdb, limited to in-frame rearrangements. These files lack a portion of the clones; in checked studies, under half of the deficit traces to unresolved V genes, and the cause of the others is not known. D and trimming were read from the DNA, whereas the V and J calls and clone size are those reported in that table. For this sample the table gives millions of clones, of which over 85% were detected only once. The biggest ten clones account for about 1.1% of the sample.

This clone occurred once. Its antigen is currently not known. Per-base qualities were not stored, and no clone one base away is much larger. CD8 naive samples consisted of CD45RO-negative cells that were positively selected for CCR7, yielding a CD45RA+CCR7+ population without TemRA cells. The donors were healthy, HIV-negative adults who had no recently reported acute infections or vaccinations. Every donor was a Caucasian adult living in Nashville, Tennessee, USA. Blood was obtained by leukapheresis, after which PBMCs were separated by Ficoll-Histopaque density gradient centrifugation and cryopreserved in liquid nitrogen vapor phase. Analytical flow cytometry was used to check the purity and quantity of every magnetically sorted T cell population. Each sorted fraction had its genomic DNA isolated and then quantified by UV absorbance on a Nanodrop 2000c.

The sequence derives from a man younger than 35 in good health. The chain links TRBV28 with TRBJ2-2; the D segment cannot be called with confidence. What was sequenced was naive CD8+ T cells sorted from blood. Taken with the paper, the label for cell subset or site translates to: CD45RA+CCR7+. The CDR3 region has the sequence CASSLGPDTGELFF. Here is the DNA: TGTGCCAGCAGTTTAGGCCCGGACACCGGGGAGCTGTTTTTT.